What follows are 11 T cell receptor beta chains derived from one specimen sequenced in a study of T cell responses to AZD1222 COVID-19 vaccine. TCRdb's copy holds only in-frame clones and misses some; the assay was immunoSEQ multiplex PCR. This sample has around 130,000 clones, with approximately 90% found just once. This sample comprised peripheral blood, obtained on day 0 of AZD1222 vaccination. The receptors here all came from an adult in good health.

The chain is built from TRBV24-1 and TRBJ1-5; 9 bases map to TRBD1. Germline values: CDR1 KGHDR, CDR2 SFDVKD. V was pared by 7 bases and J by 6 bases, with 6 bases of the junction left unmatched. The CDR3 sequence is 14 residues long. CDR3 sequence (DNA): TGTGCCACCAGCGGACAGGGGTATCTTCAGCCCCAGCATTTT. It specifies CATSGQGYLQPQHF.

The chain links TRBV5-1 to TRBJ2-7; D is unclear. CDR3 length equals 14 residues. Per germline, CDR1 SGHRS and CDR2 YFSETQ. V was shortened by 0 bases and J by 0 bases, with 7 bases between the two germline ends. The CDR3 coding sequence is TGCGCCAGCAGCTTGGCCTCAACCTCCTACGAGCAGTACTTC. Translating it yields CASSLASTSYEQYF.

This clone occurred once. The V and J genes are TRBV7-9 and TRBJ2-7, with D possibly TRBD2 on 6 matching bases. V lost 4 bases and J lost 4, with 17 bases in between. Germline V gives CDR1 SEHNR, CDR2 FQNEAQ (reference sequence). The CDR3 is made up of 15 amino acids. CDR3 DNA sequence: TGTGCCAGCAGCTCCCCGAGACTAGGAGAGTACGAGCAGTACTTC. This translates into CASSSPRLGEYEQYF.

A few counts support this clone. The gene calls are TRBV6-5 and TRBJ1-2; a possible D gene is TRBD1 (5 bases). Germline V gene data show CDR1 as MNHEY and CDR2 as SVGAGI. CDR3 length: 13 residues. Trimming took 6 bases from V and 3 from J, leaving 11 bases between them. The CDR3 region has the DNA TGTGCCAGCAGCCAGACAGACTACTATGGCTACACCTTC. Protein: CASSQTDYYGYTF.

The J gene is TRBJ2-7, the V gene TRBV6-5, with unresolved D. This CDR3 region has 12 residues. CDR1 is MNHEY, CDR2 SVGAGI, per germline. V was shortened by 7 bases and J by 5 bases, with 12 bases between the two germline ends. CDR3 amino acids: CASNPLGDEQYF. CDR3 in DNA: TGTGCCAGCAATCCCTTAGGCGACGAGCAGTACTTC.

The J gene is TRBJ2-7, the V gene TRBV6-5; 7 nucleotides match TRBD2. The CDR3 has 14 amino acids. J was trimmed by 3 bases and V by 7 bases; bases with no gene match: 9. Germline CDR1 is MNHEY and CDR2 is SVGAGI. The CDR3 bases are TGTGCCAGCACTGGGACTAATCACGACTACGAGCAGTACTTC. The encoded protein is CASTGTNHDYEQYF.

This rearrangement joins TRBV6-5 to TRBJ1-2, with TRBD1 matching 7 bases. Germline V gene lookup returns CDR1 MNHEY and CDR2 SVGAGI. V was clipped by 6 bases and J by 0 bases; unmatched bases: 4. There are 14 residues in the CDR3. The CDR3 is CASRQGDTNYGYTF. CDR3 nucleotide sequence: TGTGCCAGCAGGCAGGGGGACACTAACTATGGCTACACCTTC.

This rearrangement joins TRBV5-1 to TRBJ2-7; no clear D gene. Looked up from germline, CDR1 is SGHRS and CDR2 is YFSETQ. With 5 bases removed from V and 2 bases from J, the gap between germline ends came to 14 bases. The CDR3 is 14 amino acids. As DNA, the CDR3 is TGCGCCAGCAGTCCACGGGCTAATACCTACGAGCAGTACTTC. It codes for CASSPRANTYEQYF.

This clone came up a few times. The J gene is TRBJ1-5, the V gene TRBV2; D not resolved. The germline V gene has CDR1 SNHLY and CDR2 FYNNEI. Trimming removed 6 bases at V and 11 bases at J, with 11 bases between. The CDR3 is made up of 11 amino acids. The CDR3 region is CASREGLSQHF. The CDR3 coding sequence is TGTGCCAGCAGAGAGGGTCTGTCCCAGCATTTT.

The chain has TRBV3-1 (or the pseudogene TRBV3-2) and TRBJ2-7; D ambiguous. The germline V gene has CDR1 LGHDT and CDR2 YNNKEL (reference sequence). V lost 0 bases, J lost 5 bases, and 8 bases lay in between. The CDR3 sequence is 13 residues long. The CDR3 DNA follows: TGTGCCAGCAGCCAAGAGATCCGCGACGAGCAGTACTTC. It specifies CASSQEIRDEQYF.

The V call is TRBV9, the J call TRBJ1-4; 7 bases align to TRBD1. V shed 0 bases and J 8 bases; nucleotides not matched to a gene: 7. CDR1 and CDR2 (germline): SGDLS, YYNGEE. This CDR3 comprises 15 residues. The chain's CDR3 is CASSVVTGEGEKLFF. The CDR3 DNA reads as TGTGCCAGCAGCGTAGTTACAGGGGAAGGAGAAAAACTGTTTTTT.